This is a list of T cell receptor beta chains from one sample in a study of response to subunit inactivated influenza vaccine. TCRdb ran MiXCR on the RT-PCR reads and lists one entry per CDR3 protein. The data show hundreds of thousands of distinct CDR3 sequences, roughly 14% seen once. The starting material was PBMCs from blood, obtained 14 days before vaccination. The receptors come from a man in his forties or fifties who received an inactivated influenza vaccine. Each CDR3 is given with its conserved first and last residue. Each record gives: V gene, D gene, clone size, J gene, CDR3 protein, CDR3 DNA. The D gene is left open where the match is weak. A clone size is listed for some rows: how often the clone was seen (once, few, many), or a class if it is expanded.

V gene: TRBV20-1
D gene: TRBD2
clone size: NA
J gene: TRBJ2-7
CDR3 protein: CSALTGTSNYEQYF
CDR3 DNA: TGCAGTGCTCTCACCGGGACTAGTAATTACGAGCAGTACTTC

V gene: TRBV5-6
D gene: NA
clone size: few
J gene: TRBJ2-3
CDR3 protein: CASSWRRSTDTQYF
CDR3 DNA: TGTGCCAGCAGCTGGAGAAGGAGCACAGATACGCAGTATTTT

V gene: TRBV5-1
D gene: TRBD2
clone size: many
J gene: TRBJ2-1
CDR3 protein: CASSLMSGGHNEQFF
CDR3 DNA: TGCGCCAGCAGCTTGATGTCGGGGGGGCACAATGAGCAGTTCTTC

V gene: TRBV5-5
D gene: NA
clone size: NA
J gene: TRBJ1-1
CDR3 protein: CASSLAAVEAFF
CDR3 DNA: TGTGCCAGCAGCTTGGCGGCGGTTGAAGCTTTCTTT

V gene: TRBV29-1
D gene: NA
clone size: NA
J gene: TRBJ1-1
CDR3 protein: CSVARQTANTEAFF
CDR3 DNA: TGCAGCGTAGCAAGACAGACCGCAAACACTGAAGCTTTCTTT

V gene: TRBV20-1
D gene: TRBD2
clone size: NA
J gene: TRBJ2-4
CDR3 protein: CSASPWLAGGSIQYF
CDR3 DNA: TGCAGTGCCTCCCCCTGGCTAGCGGGGGGCAGCATTCAGTACTTC

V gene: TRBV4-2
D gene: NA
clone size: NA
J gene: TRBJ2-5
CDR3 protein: CASSQEGGTQETQYF
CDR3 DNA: TGTGCCAGCAGCCAAGAAGGTGGGACTCAAGAGACCCAGTACTTC

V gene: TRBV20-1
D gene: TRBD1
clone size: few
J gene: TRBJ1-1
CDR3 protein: CSARQGGTEAFF
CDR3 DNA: TGCAGTGCTCGACAGGGCGGAACTGAAGCTTTCTTT

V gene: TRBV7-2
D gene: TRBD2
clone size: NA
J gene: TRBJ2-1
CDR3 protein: CASSMGLAGGDEQFF
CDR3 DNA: TGTGCCAGCAGCATGGGACTAGCGGGAGGGGATGAGCAGTTCTTC

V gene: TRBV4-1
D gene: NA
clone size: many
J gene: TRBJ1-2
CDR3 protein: CASSQERTNGYTF
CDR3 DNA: TGCGCCAGCAGCCAAGAGAGGACAAATGGCTACACCTTC

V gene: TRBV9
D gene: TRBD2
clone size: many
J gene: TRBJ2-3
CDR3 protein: CASSTSGSPTDTQYF
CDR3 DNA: TGTGCCAGCAGCACTAGCGGGAGTCCCACAGATACGCAGTATTTT

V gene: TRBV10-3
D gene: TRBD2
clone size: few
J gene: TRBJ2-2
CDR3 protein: CAISPTSANTGELFF
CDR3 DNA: TGTGCCATCAGCCCGACTAGCGCGAACACCGGGGAGCTGTTTTTT

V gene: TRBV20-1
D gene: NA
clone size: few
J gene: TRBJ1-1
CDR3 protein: CSARGPPLSTEAFF
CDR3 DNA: TGCAGTGCTAGAGGACCTCCCCTGAGCACTGAAGCTTTCTTT

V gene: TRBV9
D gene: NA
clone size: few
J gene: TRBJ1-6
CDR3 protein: CASSGGLNSPLHF
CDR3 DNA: TGTGCCAGCAGCGGCGGCCTAAATTCACCCCTCCACTTT

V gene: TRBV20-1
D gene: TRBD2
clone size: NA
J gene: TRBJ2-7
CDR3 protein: CSARGTSGRAPTYEQYF
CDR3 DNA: TGCAGTGCTAGAGGGACTAGCGGGAGGGCCCCCACCTACGAGCAGTACTTC

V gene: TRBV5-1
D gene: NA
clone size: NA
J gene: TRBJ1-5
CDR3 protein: CASCRGVEEPQHF
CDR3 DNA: TGCGCCAGCTGCCGGGGGGTGGAGGAGCCCCAGCATTTT

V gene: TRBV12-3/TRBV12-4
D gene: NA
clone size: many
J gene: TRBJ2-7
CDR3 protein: CASSFHVPYEQYF
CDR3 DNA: TGTGCCAGCAGTTTCCACGTACCCTACGAGCAGTACTTC

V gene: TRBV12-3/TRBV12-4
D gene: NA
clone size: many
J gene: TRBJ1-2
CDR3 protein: CASNNGVGYTF
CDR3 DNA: TGTGCCAGCAATAATGGGGTCGGCTACACCTTC

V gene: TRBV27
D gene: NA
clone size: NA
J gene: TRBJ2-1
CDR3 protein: CASSLLPLENEQFF
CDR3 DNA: TGTGCCAGCAGTCTCCTCCCGTTGGAGAATGAGCAGTTCTTC

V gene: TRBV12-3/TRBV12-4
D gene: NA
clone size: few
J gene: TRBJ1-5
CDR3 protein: CASSFIQSNQPQHF
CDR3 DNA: TGTGCCAGCAGTTTCATCCAGAGCAATCAGCCCCAGCATTTT

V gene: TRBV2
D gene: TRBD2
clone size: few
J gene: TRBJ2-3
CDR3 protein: CASTRGASGLVDTQYF
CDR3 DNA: TGTGCCAGCACCCGAGGCGCTAGCGGGCTCGTGGATACGCAGTATTTT

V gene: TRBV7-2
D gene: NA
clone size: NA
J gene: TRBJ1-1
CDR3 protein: CASSFKMNTEAFF
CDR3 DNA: TGTGCCAGCAGCTTCAAAATGAACACTGAAGCTTTCTTT

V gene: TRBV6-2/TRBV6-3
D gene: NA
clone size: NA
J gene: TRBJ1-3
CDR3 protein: CASTSRNTIYF
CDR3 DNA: TGTGCCAGCACTTCGAGAAACACCATATATTTT

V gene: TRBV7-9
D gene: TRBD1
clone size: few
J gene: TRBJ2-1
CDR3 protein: CASSFDRGTYNEQFF
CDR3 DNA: TGTGCCAGCAGCTTTGACAGGGGTACCTACAATGAGCAGTTCTTC

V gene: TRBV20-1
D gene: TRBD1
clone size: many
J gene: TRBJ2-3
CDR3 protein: CSARDPRTGTTVDTQYF
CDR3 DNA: TGCAGTGCTAGAGATCCCCGGACAGGGACGACTGTGGATACGCAGTATTTT

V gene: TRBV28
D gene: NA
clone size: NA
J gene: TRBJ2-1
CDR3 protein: CASSPVEGRNEQFF
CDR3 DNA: TGTGCCAGCAGCCCTGTAGAGGGCCGCAATGAGCAGTTCTTC

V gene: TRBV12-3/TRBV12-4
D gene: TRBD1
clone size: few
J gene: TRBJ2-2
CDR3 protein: CARPLGGGQGRDTGELFF
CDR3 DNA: TGTGCCAGACCCTTGGGGGGGGGACAGGGGCGAGACACCGGGGAGCTGTTTTTT

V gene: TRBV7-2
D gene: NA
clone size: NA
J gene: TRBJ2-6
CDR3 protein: CAGGGASGANVLTF
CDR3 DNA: TGTGCCGGAGGGGGGGCCTCTGGGGCCAACGTCCTGACTTTC

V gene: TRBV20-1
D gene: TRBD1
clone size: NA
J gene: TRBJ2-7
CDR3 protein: CSALRTGIHEQYF
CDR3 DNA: TGCAGTGCTCTCCGGACAGGGATCCACGAGCAGTACTTC

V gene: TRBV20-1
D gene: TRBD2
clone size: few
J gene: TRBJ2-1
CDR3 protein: CSARRLAGAPEFF
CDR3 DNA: TGCAGTGCTAGAAGGCTAGCGGGGGCCCCAGAGTTCTTC

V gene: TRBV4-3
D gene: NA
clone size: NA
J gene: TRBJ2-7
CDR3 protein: CASSQVAQGIYEQYF
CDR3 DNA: TGCGCCAGCAGCCAAGTCGCGCAGGGAATCTACGAGCAGTACTTC

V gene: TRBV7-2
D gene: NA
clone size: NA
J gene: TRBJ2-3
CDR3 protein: CASSPQGPDTQYF
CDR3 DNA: TGTGCCAGCAGCCCGCAGGGCCCAGATACGCAGTATTTT

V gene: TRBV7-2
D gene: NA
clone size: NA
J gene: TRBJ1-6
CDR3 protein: CASSLAGGLDSPLHF
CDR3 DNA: TGTGCCAGCAGCTTAGCGGGGGGGTTGGATTCACCCCTCCACTTT

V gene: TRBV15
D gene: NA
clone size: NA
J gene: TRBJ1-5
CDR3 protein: CATSRDPNQPQHF
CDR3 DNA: TGTGCCACCAGCAGGGACCCAAATCAGCCCCAGCATTTT

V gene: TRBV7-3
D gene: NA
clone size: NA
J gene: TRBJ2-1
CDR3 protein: CASSPDGGGEQFF
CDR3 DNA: TGTGCCAGCAGCCCCGACGGAGGGGGTGAGCAGTTCTTC

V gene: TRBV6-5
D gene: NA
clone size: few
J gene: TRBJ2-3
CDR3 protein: CASSYSITLAVTDTQYF
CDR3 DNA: TGTGCCAGCAGTTACTCGATCACTCTGGCAGTAACAGATACGCAGTATTTT

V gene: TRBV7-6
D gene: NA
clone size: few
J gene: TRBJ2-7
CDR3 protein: CASSLTSEGYEQYF
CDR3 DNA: TGTGCCAGCAGCTTGACCAGTGAGGGATACGAGCAGTACTTC

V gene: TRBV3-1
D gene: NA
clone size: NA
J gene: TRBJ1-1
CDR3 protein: CASSPFEGGTEAFF
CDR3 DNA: TGTGCCAGCAGCCCATTTGAGGGGGGAACTGAAGCTTTCTTT

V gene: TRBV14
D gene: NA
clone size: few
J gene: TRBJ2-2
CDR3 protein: CASSPRSGFGAGELFF
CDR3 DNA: TGTGCCAGCAGCCCACGTTCAGGTTTTGGCGCCGGGGAGCTGTTTTTT

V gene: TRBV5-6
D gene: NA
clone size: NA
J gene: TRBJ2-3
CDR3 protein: CASTTGSTDTQYF
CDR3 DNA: TGTGCCAGCACCACTGGTAGCACAGATACGCAGTATTTT

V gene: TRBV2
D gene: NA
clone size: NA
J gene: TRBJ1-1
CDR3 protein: CASSEQDTEAFF
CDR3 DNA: TGTGCCAGCAGCGAACAGGACACTGAAGCTTTCTTT

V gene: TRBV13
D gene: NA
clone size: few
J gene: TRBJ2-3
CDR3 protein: CASSTPGDTQYF
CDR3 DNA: TGTGCCAGCAGCACTCCCGGGGATACGCAGTATTTT

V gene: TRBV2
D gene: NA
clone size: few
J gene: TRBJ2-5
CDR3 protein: CASKVGTTGETQYF
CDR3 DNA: TGTGCCAGCAAAGTCGGCACAACCGGGGAGACCCAGTACTTC

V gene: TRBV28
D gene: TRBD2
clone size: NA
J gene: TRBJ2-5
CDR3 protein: CASSISPGGGPVPGTQYF
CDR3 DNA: TGTGCCAGCAGTATATCCCCCGGGGGAGGGCCGGTGCCCGGGACCCAGTACTTC

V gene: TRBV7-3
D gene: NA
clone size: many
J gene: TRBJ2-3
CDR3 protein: CASSLGTPMTDTQYF
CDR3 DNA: TGTGCCAGCAGTCTCGGGACACCCATGACCGATACGCAGTATTTT

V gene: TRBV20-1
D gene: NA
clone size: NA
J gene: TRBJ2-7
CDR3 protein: CSARDMSYEQYF
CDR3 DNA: TGCAGTGCTAGAGATATGAGCTACGAGCAGTACTTC

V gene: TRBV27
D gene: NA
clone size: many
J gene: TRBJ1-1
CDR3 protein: CASSLTGTEKNTEAFF
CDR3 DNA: TGTGCCAGCAGCTTAACCGGGACGGAGAAGAACACTGAAGCTTTCTTT

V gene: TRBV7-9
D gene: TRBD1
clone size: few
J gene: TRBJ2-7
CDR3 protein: CASSSHKRTGPSYEQYF
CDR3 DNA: TGTGCCAGCAGCTCACACAAACGGACAGGGCCGTCCTACGAGCAGTACTTC

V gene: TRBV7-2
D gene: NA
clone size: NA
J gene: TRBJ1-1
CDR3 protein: CASSSLDRIEAFF
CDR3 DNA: TGTGCCAGCAGCTCCCTGGACAGAATTGAAGCTTTCTTT

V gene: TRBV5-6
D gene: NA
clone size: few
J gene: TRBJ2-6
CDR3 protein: CASSLGSYGASGANVLTF
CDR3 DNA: TGTGCCAGCAGCTTAGGGTCCTACGGCGCCTCTGGGGCCAACGTCCTGACTTTC

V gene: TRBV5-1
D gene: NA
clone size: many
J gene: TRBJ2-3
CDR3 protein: CASHTEFDTQYF
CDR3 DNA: TGCGCCAGCCATACCGAGTTTGATACGCAGTATTTT